This T cell receptor beta chain was identified in a study of blood T cell repertoires in COVID-19. Overall study context: Spain, Italy and the United States supplied samples that represented acute and convalescent COVID-19.

Methods used by the authors: Amplification of reference gene primers was used by the study to estimate nucleated cell counts. Profiling relied on immunoSEQ multiplex PCR, and the TCRdb table lists in-frame clones only, not all of them. V, J and clone size reflect that table, while D and trimming were determined from the DNA. The data show 210,000 or so clones, approximately 86% seen once. There are 13 residues in the CDR3. Trimming left V 7 bases short and J 4 bases short, with 14 bases between. Germline CDR1 SGHKS, CDR2 YYEKEE (reference sequence). The clonotype was recovered from a woman aged 30 to 39 with COVID-19, enrolled during active disease. The chain links TRBV5-5 to TRBJ1-1; D is possibly TRBD1 (5 bases). Sequencing input: peripheral blood. CDR3 protein: CASGRNGGTEAFF. As DNA, the CDR3 is TGTGCCAGCGGGCGAAACGGGGGCACTGAAGCTTTCTTT.